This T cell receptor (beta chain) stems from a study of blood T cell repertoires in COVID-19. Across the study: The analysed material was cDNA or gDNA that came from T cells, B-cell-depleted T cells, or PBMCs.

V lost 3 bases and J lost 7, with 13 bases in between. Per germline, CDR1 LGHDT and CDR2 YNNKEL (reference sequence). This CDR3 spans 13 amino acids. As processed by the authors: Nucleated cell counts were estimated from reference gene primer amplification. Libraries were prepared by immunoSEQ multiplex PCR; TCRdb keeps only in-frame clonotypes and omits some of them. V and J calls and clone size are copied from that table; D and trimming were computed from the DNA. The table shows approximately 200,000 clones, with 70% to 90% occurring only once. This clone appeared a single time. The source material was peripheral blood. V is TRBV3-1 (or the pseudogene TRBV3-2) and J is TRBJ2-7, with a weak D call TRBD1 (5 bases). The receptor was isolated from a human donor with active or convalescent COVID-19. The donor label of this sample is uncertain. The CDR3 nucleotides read TGTGCCAGCAGCCAGGTCAGACAGAGTGAGCAGTACTTC. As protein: CASSQVRQSEQYF.